The clone carrying this TCR beta chain was detected many times. These data belong to a study of T cells in Graves' hyperthyroidism and ophthalmopathy. The TCR beta CDR3 regions underwent amplification using RNA transcripts as the source. The HTBI set primed first-round TCR CDR3 RT-PCR. TCRdb recomputed calls from the multiplex PCR reads with MiXCR, one row per CDR3 protein. The sample has approximately 530,000 distinct CDR3 sequences, around 20% seen once. Trimming cost V 0 bases and J 5 bases, with 12 bases left between them. This CDR3 spans 14 amino acids. Germline lookup yields CDR1 SGHRS and CDR2 YFSETQ.

Sequencing used blood. This receptor was taken from a man between 35 and 55 years old with Graves' ophthalmopathy. This chain links TRBV5-1 with TRBJ2-7; D is possibly TRBD2 (5 bases). The CDR3 here is CASSLGGSVNEQYF. Written as DNA, the CDR3 is TGCGCCAGCAGCTTGGGTGGGAGCGTCAACGAGCAGTACTTC.